Each of the 21 T cell receptor beta chains below was sequenced from the same sample in a study of STAT3 mutations in large granular lymphocyte leukemia. Study results and caveats: Every T-LGLL patient had at least one immunodominant TCRbeta clonotype.

The antigens of these receptors remain unknown. Profiling relied on immunoSEQ multiplex PCR, and the TCRdb table lists in-frame clones only, not all of them. The repertoire consists of some 31,000 clones, with around 85% occurring once and the leading ten covering more than 9.5%. Sequenced: peripheral blood mononuclear cells. These receptors were taken from a man between 60 and 75 years old with T-cell large granular lymphocyte leukemia. Some clones in this sample may be carry-over from other donors' samples.

The chain joins TRBV7-9 to TRBJ1-2, with D possibly matching TRBD1 (5 bases). Trimming removed 3 bases at V and 6 bases at J, with 17 bases between. The CDR3 has 15 residues. CDR1 and CDR2 (germline): SEHNR, FQNEAQ (reference sequence). The CDR3 reads CASSFTREGADGYTF. CDR3 nucleotides: TGTGCCAGCAGCTTCACCAGGGAAGGGGCGGATGGCTACACCTTC.

V usage is TRBV12-5 and J usage is TRBJ2-7; D gene ambiguous. Per the germline V gene, CDR1 is LGHNT and CDR2 is FRNRAP. V was shortened by 7 bases and J by 0 bases, with 19 bases between the two germline ends. The CDR3 totals 16 residues. The CDR3 region is CASAHKPWPSSYEQYF. CDR3 nucleotides: TGTGCTAGTGCCCACAAGCCGTGGCCGAGCTCCTACGAGCAGTACTTC.

The rearrangement joins TRBV6-5 to TRBJ2-1, with TRBD2 matching 12 bases. CDR1 and CDR2 from the germline V gene are MNHEY and SVGAGI. CDR3 length equals 15 residues. With 1 base clipped from V and 10 bases from J, the junction kept 5 bases outside the gene matches. CDR3 protein: CASSYLTSGSQEQFF. CDR3 nucleotides: TGTGCCAGCAGTTACTTGACTAGCGGGAGTCAAGAGCAGTTCTTC.

This sequence joins TRBV5-4 and TRBJ2-3; 12 positions match TRBD2. Germline V gives CDR1 SGHNT, CDR2 YYREEE (reference sequence). V shed 5 bases, J shed 4 bases, and the junction held 5 bases outside the gene matches. The CDR3 contains 15 residues. CDR3 sequence (DNA): TGTGCCAGCAGAAGGACTAGCGGGAATCCAGATACGCAGTATTTT. Amino acids: CASRRTSGNPDTQYF.

This clone came up a few times. The chain carries TRBV5-4 and TRBJ1-2; 9 positions match TRBD1. CDR1 and CDR2 (germline): SGHNT, YYREEE (reference sequence). This CDR3 spans 14 amino acids. V shed 3 bases and J 10 bases; nucleotides not matched to a gene: 10. The CDR3 sequence is CASSSGQGSSSYTF. Written as DNA, the CDR3 is TGTGCCAGCAGCTCCGGACAGGGGAGTTCTTCCTACACCTTC. Full variable domain (outside the CDR3, taken from reference TRBV5-4 and TRBJ1-2): ETGVTQSPTHLIKTRGQQVTLRCSSQSGHNTVSWYQQALGQGPQFIFQYYREEENGRGNFPPRFSGLQFPNYSSELNVNALELDDSALYLCASSSGQGSSSYTFGSGTRLTVV.

The V call is TRBV18, the J call TRBJ2-2; 9 positions match TRBD2. From germline, CDR1 is KGHSH and CDR2 LQKENI. With V trimmed by 2 bases and J by 5 bases, 6 bases remained unmatched. The CDR3 totals 16 residues. The CDR3 loop is CASSPLASGETGELFF. The DNA for the CDR3 is TGTGCCAGCTCACCATTGGCTAGCGGGGAGACCGGGGAGCTGTTTTTT.

The chain uses TRBV9 and TRBJ2-7; 9 bases line up with TRBD2. Germline values: CDR1 SGDLS, CDR2 YYNGEE. V shed 2 bases, J shed 7 bases, and the junction held 10 bases outside the gene matches. The CDR3 runs to 15 residues. CDR3 coding DNA: TGTGCCAGCAGCGTCGGCGGGAGGGCCTCCGGGGAGCAGTACTTC. The encoded protein is CASSVGGRASGEQYF. Full variable domain (missing parts from reference TRBV9 and TRBJ2-7): DSGVTQTPKHLITATGQRVTLRCSPRSGDLSVYWYQQSLDQGLQFLIQYYNGEERAKGNILERFSAQQFPDLHSELNLSSLELGDSALYFCASSVGGRASGEQYFGPGTRLTVT.

The chain is built from TRBV7-8 and TRBJ2-4, with D possibly TRBD1 on 5 matching bases. Trimming stripped 6 bases from V and 5 bases from J, with 14 bases between. Per the germline V gene, CDR1 is SGHVS and CDR2 is FQNEAQ. CDR3 length equals 14 residues. The CDR3 protein is CASSSQGWENIQYF. In nucleotides, the CDR3 is TGTGCCAGCAGTTCTCAGGGTTGGGAAAACATTCAGTACTTC.

The chain carries TRBV9 and TRBJ2-7, with 13 bases matching TRBD2. Germline lookup yields CDR1 SGDLS and CDR2 YYNGEE. There are 16 residues in the CDR3. V gave up 0 bases and J gave up 5 bases; unmatched junction bases: 5. The CDR3, as DNA: TGTGCCAGCAGCGTAGCTACTGGGACTAGCGGGGACGAGCAGTACTTC. Amino acid sequence: CASSVATGTSGDEQYF.

This clone was found once. V is TRBV7-2 and J is TRBJ2-5; TRBD2 aligns across 7 bases. The J segment lost 5 bases and the V segment lost 5 bases, leaving 14 bases of the junction unmatched. The CDR3 contains 16 residues. Germline-derived CDR1 and CDR2 are SGHTA and FQGNSA. The DNA for the CDR3 is TGTGCCAGCAGCGGACGGGAGGCTAGCACCCGTGAGACCCAGTACTTC. It specifies CASSGREASTRETQYF.

The chain recombines TRBV7-3 with TRBJ2-2; 8 nucleotides line up with TRBD1. The CDR3 sequence is 16 residues long. The V gene end was trimmed by 5 bases and the J gene end by 0 bases; junction bases not matched to a gene: 5. Germline CDR1 is SGHTA and CDR2 is FQGTGA. CDR3 protein: CASSQAQGANTGELFF. The CDR3 coding sequence is TGTGCCAGCAGCCAAGCACAGGGGGCGAACACCGGGGAGCTGTTTTTT. The full variable domain, in which reference TRBV7-3 and TRBJ2-2 provide the parts outside the CDR3, is GAGVSQTPSNKVTEKGKYVELRCDPISGHTALYWYRQSLGQGPEFLIYFQGTGAADDSGLPNDRFFAVRPEGSVSTLKIQRTERGDSAVYLCASSQAQGANTGELFFGEGSRLTVL.

The chain combines TRBV6-5 with TRBJ1-2; a possible D gene is TRBD1 (6 bases). The CDR3 has 14 residues. The germline CDR1 and CDR2 sequences are MNHEY and SVGAGI. The V end was cut by 5 bases, the J end by 5 bases, with 15 bases between. The chain's CDR3 is CASSTLGGAYGYTF. CDR3 sequence (DNA): TGTGCCAGCAGTACCCTAGGGGGGGCTTATGGCTACACCTTC.

The gene calls are TRBV5-1 and TRBJ1-2, with no clear D. CDR3 length: 13 residues. The V end was cut by 0 bases, the J end by 5 bases, with 8 bases between. Germline CDR1 and CDR2: SGHRS and YFSETQ. CDR3 loop: CASSLERSYGYTF. CDR3 nucleotide sequence: TGCGCCAGCAGCTTGGAACGGAGTTATGGCTACACCTTC.

The chain recombines TRBV6-5 with TRBJ2-2; no definite D call. The V and J ends lost 1 base and 5 bases respectively, with 8 bases between them. Germline V lookup: CDR1 MNHEY, CDR2 SVGAGI. CDR3 length: 14 amino acids. The CDR3, as DNA: TGTGCCAGCAGTTACTTCCAGGCGACCGGGGAGCTGTTTTTT. Its translation is CASSYFQATGELFF.

The rearrangement uses TRBV4-2 and TRBJ1-4; a weak D match, TRBD1 (5 bases). The CDR3 spans 18 residues. Trimming stripped 0 bases from V and 0 bases from J, with 14 bases between. The V gene's germline CDR1 is LGHNA and CDR2 YNFKEQ. CDR3 nucleotides: TGTGCCAGCAGCCAAGAGCTGGGGCGGAGGGCAACTAATGAAAAACTGTTTTTT. Amino acids: CASSQELGRRATNEKLFF.

The chain uses TRBV10-3 and TRBJ2-5; perhaps TRBD2 as D (5 bases). Germline loops: CDR1 ENHRY, CDR2 SYGVKD. V was clipped by 6 bases and J by 0 bases, with 14 bases between them. The CDR3 length is 15 residues. The CDR3 here is CAISDWGSDQETQYF. For the CDR3, the DNA is TGTGCCATCAGCGATTGGGGTAGCGACCAAGAGACCCAGTACTTC.

This clone showed up just once. This chain joins TRBV30 and TRBJ2-7; 11 nucleotides line up with TRBD1. Germline loops: CDR1 GTSNPN, CDR2 SVGIG (reference sequence). V shed 4 bases and J 6 bases; nucleotides not matched to a gene: 2. This CDR3 spans 12 amino acids. The CDR3 nucleotides are TGTGCCTGGATGGACAGGGGGCGCGAGCAGTACTTC. This codes for CAWMDRGREQYF.

The CDR3 sequence: CASSLVVGTRAIYEQYF. DNA of the CDR3: TGCGCCAGCAGCTTGGTAGTTGGGACTAGAGCTATCTACGAGCAGTACTTC. This chain joins TRBV5-1 and TRBJ2-7; 8 bases match TRBD2. Looked up from germline, CDR1 is SGHRS and CDR2 is YFSETQ. The CDR3 sequence is 17 residues long. The trim removed 0 bases at V and 3 bases at J, leaving 11 bases unmatched.

DNA for the CDR3: TGTGCCAGCAGCTTCGGGGACAGCCGTGGAAACACCATATATTTT. Translation gives CASSFGDSRGNTIYF. The chain carries TRBV5-8 and TRBJ1-3; 7 bases are shared with TRBD1. This CDR3 contains 15 residues. Germline V gene sequence: CDR1 SGHTS, CDR2 YDEGEE. Trimming at V came to 2 bases and at J to 3 bases, leaving 5 bases not matched to a gene.

The chain links TRBV28 to TRBJ2-7; 9 bases match TRBD1. Germline lookup yields CDR1 MDHEN and CDR2 SYDVKM. CDR3 size: 16 residues. Germline trimming cut 5 bases from V and 1 base from J; bases unmatched to any gene: 9. DNA of the CDR3: TGTGCCAGCAGTCCAGGGGACAGGGTCCTTTCCTACGAGCAGTACTTC. Translation: CASSPGDRVLSYEQYF.

This chain uses TRBV25-1 with TRBJ1-6, with unresolved D. Germline CDR1 and CDR2: MGHDK and SYGVNS. The germline V and J ends were trimmed by 4 bases and 10 bases, with 11 bases remaining between them. The CDR3 has 13 amino acids. CDR3 sequence reads: CASSVEVESPLHF. For the CDR3, the DNA is TGTGCCAGCAGTGTCGAAGTCGAATCACCCCTCCACTTT.